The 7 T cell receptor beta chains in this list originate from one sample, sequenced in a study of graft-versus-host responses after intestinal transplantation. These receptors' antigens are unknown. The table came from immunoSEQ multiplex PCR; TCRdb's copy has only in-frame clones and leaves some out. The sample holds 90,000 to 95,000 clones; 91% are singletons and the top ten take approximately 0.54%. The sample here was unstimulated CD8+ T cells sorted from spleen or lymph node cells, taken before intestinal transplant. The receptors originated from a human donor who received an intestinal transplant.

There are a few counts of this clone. The CDR3 region has the DNA TGTGCCAGCAGCTTGGGAGGGCAGAGCTCCTACGAGCAGTACTTC. As protein: CASSLGGQSSYEQYF. The V gene is TRBV5-6, the J gene TRBJ2-7, with a weak D call TRBD2 (5 bases). The CDR3 is 15 amino acids. Germline values: CDR1 SGHDT, CDR2 YYEEEE. V was cut by 0 bases and J by 0 bases, with 10 bases left in between.

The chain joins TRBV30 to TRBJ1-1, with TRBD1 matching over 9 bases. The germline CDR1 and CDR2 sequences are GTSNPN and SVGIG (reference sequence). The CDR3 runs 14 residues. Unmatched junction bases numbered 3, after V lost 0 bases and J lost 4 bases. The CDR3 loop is CAWSVQGARTEAFF. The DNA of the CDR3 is TGTGCCTGGAGTGTACAGGGGGCTCGCACTGAAGCTTTCTTT.

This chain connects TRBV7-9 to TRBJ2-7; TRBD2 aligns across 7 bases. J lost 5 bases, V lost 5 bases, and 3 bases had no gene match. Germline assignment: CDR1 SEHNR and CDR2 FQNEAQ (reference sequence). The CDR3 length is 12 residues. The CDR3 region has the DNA TGTGCCAGCAGCCCACTAGCGCACGAGCAGTACTTC. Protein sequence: CASSPLAHEQYF.

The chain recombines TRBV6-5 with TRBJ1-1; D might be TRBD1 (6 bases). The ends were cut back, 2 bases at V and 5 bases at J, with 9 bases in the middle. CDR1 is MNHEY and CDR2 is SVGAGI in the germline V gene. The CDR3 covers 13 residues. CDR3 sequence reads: CASSYQGTTEAFF. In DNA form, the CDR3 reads TGTGCCAGCAGTTACCAGGGGACGACTGAAGCTTTCTTT.

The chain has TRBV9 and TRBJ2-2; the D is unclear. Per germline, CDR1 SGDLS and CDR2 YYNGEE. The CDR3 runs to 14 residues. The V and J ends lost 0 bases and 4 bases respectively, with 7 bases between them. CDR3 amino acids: CASSVGRFTGELFF. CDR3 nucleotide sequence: TGTGCCAGCAGCGTAGGGCGGTTCACCGGGGAGCTGTTTTTT.

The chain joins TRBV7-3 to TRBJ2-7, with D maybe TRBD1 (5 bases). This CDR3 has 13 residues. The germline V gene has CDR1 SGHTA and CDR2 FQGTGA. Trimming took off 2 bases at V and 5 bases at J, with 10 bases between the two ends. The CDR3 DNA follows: TGTGCCAGCAGCTTAGGCCCCAGGGACGAGCAGTACTTC. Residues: CASSLGPRDEQYF.

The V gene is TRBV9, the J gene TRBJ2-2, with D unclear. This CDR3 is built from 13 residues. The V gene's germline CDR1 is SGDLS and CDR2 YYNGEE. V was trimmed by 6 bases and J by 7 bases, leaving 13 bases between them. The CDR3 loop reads CASTGSRFGELFF. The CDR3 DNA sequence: TGTGCCAGCACGGGTAGTAGGTTCGGGGAGCTGTTTTTT. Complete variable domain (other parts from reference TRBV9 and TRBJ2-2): DSGVTQTPKHLITATGQRVTLRCSPRSGDLSVYWYQQSLDQGLQFLIQYYNGEERAKGNILERFSAQQFPDLHSELNLSSLELGDSALYFCASTGSRFGELFFGEGSRLTVL.